What follows are 13 T cell receptor beta chains derived from one specimen sequenced in a study of CD8+CD57+ T cells in acquired aplastic anemia. Template material for TCR beta VDJ and CDR3 profiling consisted of genomic DNA. TCRdb re-derived calls from the reads in MiXCR, one entry per CDR3 protein. The repertoire holds under 75,000 distinct CDR3 sequences, with roughly half as singletons. What was sequenced was sorted CD4+, CD8+, or CD8+CD57+ T cells (not recorded which) from PBMCs. The receptors stem from a human donor in good health, serving as a control.

This clonotype was counted at least ten times. The rearrangement uses TRBV9 and TRBJ2-1; the match to TRBD2 covers 7 bases. CDR3 length: 15 residues. CDR1 is SGDLS and CDR2 is YYNGEE in the germline V gene. After removal of 0 bases from V and 3 bases from J, the junction contained 3 bases not matched to a gene. The CDR3, as DNA: TGTGCCAGCAGCGTAGAGTCTAGCGGCTACAATGAGCAGTTCTTC. This codes for CASSVESSGYNEQFF.

Relative to its sample, this clonotype is medium-sized. This chain links TRBV10-3 with TRBJ2-2; D is possibly TRBD1 (5 bases). The CDR3 length is 13 residues. The germline V gene has CDR1 ENHRY and CDR2 SYGVKD. Trimming removed 7 bases from V and 0 bases from J, with 6 bases in between. This CDR3 reads CAITRANTGELFF. The CDR3 region has the DNA TGTGCCATCACCAGGGCGAACACCGGGGAGCTGTTTTTT.

This clonotype was seen many times. This chain uses TRBV5-1 with TRBJ1-1; 8 bases are a match to TRBD1. CDR3 size: 14 residues. V shed 7 bases, J shed 1 base, and the junction held 6 bases outside the gene matches. Per the germline V gene, CDR1 is SGHRS and CDR2 is YFSETQ. The CDR3 sequence is CASVIGTGNTEAFF. In DNA, the CDR3 is TGCGCCAGCGTTATTGGGACAGGGAACACTGAAGCTTTCTTT.

The chain uses TRBV7-9 and TRBJ2-2; TRBD1 agrees at 10 bases. The CDR3 is 14 residues long. From germline, CDR1 is SEHNR and CDR2 FQNEAQ (reference sequence). V was pared by 8 bases and J by 4 bases, with 4 bases of the junction left unmatched. DNA of the CDR3: TGTGCCAGCGGGACAGGGGTGCCCACCGGGGAGCTGTTTTTT. Protein sequence: CASGTGVPTGELFF.

A few counts support this clonotype. The genes are TRBV20-1 and TRBJ2-7, with unresolved D. Germline V CDR1 and CDR2: DFQATT, SNEGSKA (reference sequence). The V and J ends lost 1 base and 4 bases respectively, with 8 bases between them. The CDR3 is 12 residues long. In nucleotides, the CDR3 is TGCAGTGCTAGAGTTGTAGATTACGAGCAGTACTTC. Protein sequence: CSARVVDYEQYF.

Many counts were recorded for this clonotype. The chain combines TRBV20-1 with TRBJ1-1, with unresolved D. Germline CDR1 DFQATT, CDR2 SNEGSKA (reference sequence). The CDR3 totals 11 residues. Trimming cost V 0 bases and J 8 bases, with 7 bases left between them. The CDR3 nucleotides are TGCAGTGCTAGAGATCTGGAGGAAGCTTTCTTT. Amino acids: CSARDLEEAFF.

This clonotype was counted many times. The chain joins TRBV5-1 to TRBJ2-7, with D maybe TRBD1 (6 bases). Looked up from germline, CDR1 is SGHRS and CDR2 is YFSETQ. This CDR3 has 17 amino acids. V gave up 4 bases and J gave up 8 bases, with 28 bases separating them. The CDR3 sequence is CASSPDQTGASIPKQYF. Here the CDR3 DNA reads TGCGCCAGCAGCCCAGACCAGACAGGAGCCTCAATCCCGAAGCAGTACTTC.

The chain links TRBV6-2 or TRBV6-3 to TRBJ2-7, with TRBD2 identical over 16 bases. After removal of 5 bases from V and 3 bases from J, the junction contained 4 bases not matched to a gene. The CDR3 totals 16 residues. Per germline, CDR1 MNHEY and CDR2 SVGEGT. CDR3 sequence: CASSPGLAGGRYEQYF. CDR3 nucleotide sequence: TGTGCCAGCAGTCCGGGACTAGCGGGGGGGCGCTACGAGCAGTACTTC.

This clonotype was detected many times. V and J are TRBV27 and TRBJ1-2, with a tentative D call TRBD1 (5 bases). V lost 1 base and J lost 7, with 22 bases in between. Germline V CDR1 and CDR2: MNHEY, SMNVEV (reference sequence). The CDR3 is 17 amino acids. CDR3 sequence (DNA): TGTGCCAGCAGTTTATTAGGAGTGGGTCAGGGCCACCTTGGCTACACCTTC. Its translation: CASSLLGVGQGHLGYTF.

This clonotype was recorded many times. The rearrangement joins TRBV10-3 to TRBJ2-7; D ambiguous. This CDR3 is 17 amino acids long. V was trimmed by 10 bases and J by 3 bases, leaving 28 bases between them. Germline assignment: CDR1 ENHRY and CDR2 SYGVKD. CDR3 in DNA: TGTGCCACTGCGTCAGGCCCTTCGTGGGGTACTCACTACGAGCAGTACTTC. Its protein is CATASGPSWGTHYEQYF.

This clonotype occurred a few times. The chain joins TRBV29-1 to TRBJ2-7; 13 nucleotides match TRBD2. V lost 3 bases and J lost 2; bases outside the gene matches: 1. Germline V gene sequence: CDR1 SQVTM, CDR2 ANQGSEA. This CDR3 has 14 residues. DNA for the CDR3: TGCAGCGTTGAGACTAGCGGGGGGACCTACGAGCAGTACTTC. Its protein product is CSVETSGGTYEQYF.

The V and J genes are TRBV15 and TRBJ2-3; D is possibly TRBD2 (5 bases). CDR1 and CDR2 (germline): LNHNV, YYDKDF (reference sequence). Trimming removed 1 base at V and 2 bases at J, with 10 bases between. The CDR3 runs 15 residues. The CDR3 spells CATSRAGRATDTQYF. In DNA form, the CDR3 reads TGTGCCACCAGCAGAGCGGGAAGGGCCACAGATACGCAGTATTTT.

The table lists this clonotype with many counts. The chain joins TRBV12-5 to TRBJ2-2, with a possible D match to TRBD1 (5 bases). Between the trimmed V and J ends, which lost 0 bases and 1 base, there was a span of 9 bases. The CDR3 is 16 amino acids. Germline lookup yields CDR1 LGHNT and CDR2 FRNRAP. The CDR3 DNA is TGTGCTAGTGGTTTGGTTCAGGGATTGAACACCGGGGAGCTGTTTTTT. Translated, it gives CASGLVQGLNTGELFF.